Listed below are T cell receptor beta chains from one sample, sequenced in a study of shared clonotypes between healthy human individuals. Clones were read by immunoSEQ multiplex PCR, and TCRdb kept only the in-frame ones, dropping some. The sample consists of hundreds of thousands of clones, 75% to 85% of them appearing once. Sample: PBMCs. The receptors originated from a woman aged 40 to 49 in good health. Some clones in this sample may be carry-over from other donors' samples. Each CDR3 is given with its conserved first and last residue. Fields, in order: clone size, J gene, V gene, D gene, CDR3 protein, CDR3 DNA. The D gene is left open where the match is weak. Only some rows state a clone size, as once, few, many or a class for expanded clones.

- | TRBJ2-3 | TRBV18 | TRBD1 | CASSPLDRGFSTDTQYF | TGTGCCAGCTCACCATTGGACAGGGGTTTTAGCACAGATACGCAGTATTTT
- | TRBJ2-7 | TRBV29-1 | - | CSVEEGGYEQYF | TGCAGCGTTGAAGAGGGCGGGTACGAGCAGTACTTC
few | TRBJ2-1 | TRBV7-9 | TRBD2 | CASSLAGTSGSYNEQFF | TGTGCCAGCAGCTTAGCGGGGACTAGCGGCTCCTACAATGAGCAGTTCTTC
- | TRBJ2-1 | TRBV7-9 | TRBD2 | CASSRTREGNEQFF | TGTGCCAGCAGCCGCACGAGGGAGGGCAATGAGCAGTTCTTC
- | TRBJ1-1 | TRBV10-1 | - | CASSEGETEAFF | TGCGCCAGCAGTGAAGGGGAAACTGAAGCTTTCTTT
- | TRBJ2-3 | TRBV7-8 | - | CASSLVLDQRTQYF | TGTGCCAGCAGCTTAGTCTTGGACCAACGTACGCAGTATTTT
few | TRBJ2-1 | TRBV10-3 | TRBD2 | CASGLASVSSYNEQFF | TGTGCCTCGGGACTAGCCAGTGTTAGCTCCTACAATGAGCAGTTCTTC
- | TRBJ1-5 | TRBV30 | TRBD1 | CAWDRGYQPQHF | TGTGCCTGGGACAGGGGATACCAGCCCCAGCATTTT
- | TRBJ1-2 | TRBV7-2 | - | CASSFEGYGYTF | TGTGCCAGCAGCTTTGAAGGATATGGCTACACCTTC
- | TRBJ1-4 | TRBV7-6 | - | CASSLGPGKNEKLFF | TGTGCCAGCAGCTTAGGCCCAGGGAAGAATGAAAAACTGTTTTTT
- | TRBJ1-1 | TRBV11-2 | TRBD1 | CASSLERGRAAFF | TGTGCCAGCAGCTTAGAGAGGGGGCGGGCCGCTTTCTTT
- | TRBJ2-1 | TRBV2 | TRBD2 | CASSGLRASGGGEQFF | TGTGCCAGCAGTGGGCTGAGGGCTAGCGGGGGGGGTGAGCAGTTCTTC
- | TRBJ2-5 | TRBV7-2 | TRBD2 | CASSEGLAGETQYF | TGTGCCAGCAGCGAGGGACTAGCGGGCGAGACCCAGTACTTC
- | TRBJ2-7 | TRBV5-6 | - | CASSRRDYEQYF | TGTGCCAGCAGCCGACGAGACTACGAGCAGTACTTC
- | TRBJ2-6 | TRBV5-1 | TRBD1 | CASSLYPGQPYSGANVLTF | TGCGCCAGCAGCTTGTACCCGGGACAGCCATACTCTGGGGCCAACGTCCTGACTTTC
- | TRBJ2-7 | TRBV7-2 | - | CASSPRDGAYEQYF | TGTGCCAGCAGCCCCCGGGACGGTGCCTACGAGCAGTACTTC
- | TRBJ2-5 | TRBV7-3 | - | CATLWERNVQQETQYF | TGTGCCACCTTGTGGGAGAGGAACGTACAGCAAGAGACCCAGTACTTC
once | TRBJ2-7 | TRBV28 | TRBD2 | CASTTSGRSYEQYF | TGTGCCAGCACGACTAGCGGGAGGAGCTACGAGCAGTACTTC
- | TRBJ2-3 | TRBV10-1 | TRBD1 | CASRSGTGNRVYF | TGCGCCAGCAGATCCGGGACAGGGAACCGGGTGTATTTT
- | TRBJ2-4 | TRBV7-2 | TRBD1 | CASSTGGIAKNIQYF | TGTGCCAGCAGCACAGGGGGCATAGCCAAAAACATTCAGTACTTC
- | TRBJ2-7 | TRBV28 | - | CASSKGGPYEQYF | TGTGCCAGCTCCAAGGGGGGGCCCTACGAGCAGTACTTC
- | TRBJ1-1 | TRBV7-8 | - | CASNSHMNTEAFF | TGTGCCAGCAACTCCCACATGAACACTGAAGCTTTCTTT
- | TRBJ2-1 | TRBV7-6 | TRBD2 | CASTLAGDVNEQFF | TGTGCCAGCACGTTAGCGGGAGATGTAAATGAGCAGTTCTTC
- | TRBJ2-7 | TRBV5-4 | - | CASSGRTEYEQYF | TGTGCCAGCAGCGGCCGGACAGAGTACGAGCAGTACTTC
once | TRBJ1-2 | TRBV10-3 | - | CAITAGEGYTF | TGTGCCATCACGGCAGGGGAAGGCTACACCTTC
- | TRBJ1-2 | TRBV7-3 | - | CASSLGTVDYTF | TGTGCCAGCAGCTTAGGGACCGTTGACTACACCTTC
few | TRBJ1-5 | TRBV19 | - | CAIGGSLNQPQHF | TGTGCCATCGGAGGCAGCCTCAATCAGCCCCAGCATTTT
- | TRBJ2-5 | TRBV11-3 | TRBD1 | CASSPGQSTQETQYF | TGTGCCAGCAGTCCGGGACAGAGTACACAAGAGACCCAGTACTTC
- | TRBJ2-1 | TRBV9 | TRBD2 | CASSEFGTSGYNEQFF | TGTGCCAGCAGCGAATTCGGGACTAGCGGATACAATGAGCAGTTCTTC
- | TRBJ1-4 | TRBV21-1 | - | CASSKCQTHEKLFF | TGTGCCAGCAGCAAATGTCAGACTCATGAAAAACTGTTTTTT
- | TRBJ2-2 | TRBV18 | - | CASSRERYTGELFF | TGTGCCAGCTCACGGGAAAGATACACCGGGGAGCTGTTTTTT
- | TRBJ1-1 | TRBV28 | TRBD1 | CASSLGQGNTEAFF | TGTGCCAGCAGTCTAGGACAGGGAAACACTGAAGCTTTCTTT
- | TRBJ2-5 | TRBV14 | TRBD2 | CASSQVRTSGTLFQETQYF | TGTGCCAGCAGCCAAGTCCGGACTAGCGGGACTCTCTTCCAAGAGACCCAGTACTTC
- | TRBJ2-5 | TRBV27 | - | CASSLDAFPRAQYF | TGTGCCAGCAGTTTAGATGCTTTTCCTAGGGCCCAGTACTTC
- | TRBJ2-3 | TRBV18 | - | CASSPPTDSTDTQYF | TGTGCCAGCTCACCACCAACGGACAGCACAGATACGCAGTATTTT
once | TRBJ2-7 | TRBV13 | TRBD1 | CASSRMTGDRVYEQYF | TGTGCCAGCAGCCGCATGACGGGGGACAGGGTCTACGAGCAGTACTTC
- | TRBJ2-7 | TRBV2 | - | CASSNSYEQYF | TGTGCCAGCAGCAACTCCTACGAGCAGTACTTC
many | TRBJ2-7 | TRBV9 | - | CASSVGEPNEQYF | TGTGCCAGCAGCGTAGGGGAACCCAACGAGCAGTACTTC
- | TRBJ2-7 | TRBV21-1 | - | CASSKEGAGNPYEQYF | TGTGCCAGCAGCAAAGAGGGGGCCGGGAACCCCTACGAGCAGTACTTC
- | TRBJ1-6 | TRBV10-3 | TRBD1 | CAISESGGTASLPLHF | TGTGCCATCAGTGAGTCAGGGGGGACAGCAAGTTTGCCCCTCCACTTT
once | TRBJ2-2 | TRBV25-1 | - | CASSYPDSSYGELFF | TGTGCCAGCAGTTACCCGGACTCGTCTTATGGGGAGCTGTTTTTT
- | TRBJ1-4 | TRBV19 | - | CASSIGTGNEKLFF | TGTGCCAGTAGTATCGGGACCGGGAATGAAAAACTGTTTTTT
- | TRBJ2-7 | TRBV2 | TRBD2 | CASRTDSGSYEQYF | TGTGCCAGCAGGACGGATAGCGGGAGTTACGAGCAGTACTTC
- | TRBJ2-3 | TRBV30 | - | CAWSKGATSVPTDTQYF | TGTGCCTGGAGTAAGGGGGCCACTAGCGTACCCACAGATACGCAGTATTTT
- | TRBJ2-2 | TRBV27 | - | CASSGLRAGELFF | TGTGCCAGCAGTGGACTCCGGGCCGGGGAGCTGTTTTTT
- | TRBJ2-1 | TRBV6-6 | TRBD2 | CASSYSSGSLYNEQFF | TGTGCCAGCAGTTACTCTAGCGGGAGCTTGTACAATGAGCAGTTCTTC
- | TRBJ2-5 | TRBV30 | - | CAWGVTQETQYF | TGTGCCTGGGGAGTGACCCAAGAGACCCAGTACTTC
- | TRBJ2-3 | TRBV7-7 | - | CASSLVQGPTDTQYF | TGTGCCAGCAGCTTAGTTCAGGGGCCCACAGATACGCAGTATTTT
once | TRBJ2-1 | TRBV18 | - | CASHPGGSSYNEQFF | TGTGCCAGCCACCCAGGTGGTAGCTCCTACAATGAGCAGTTCTTC
few | TRBJ2-7 | TRBV7-8 | TRBD2 | CASSLGLAGVGEQYF | TGTGCCAGCAGCTTAGGGCTAGCGGGAGTAGGTGAGCAGTACTTC
- | TRBJ2-7 | TRBV5-1 | TRBD2 | CASRFSGTSALEQYF | TGCGCCAGCAGATTCTCCGGGACTAGCGCGTTAGAGCAGTACTTC
once | TRBJ2-7 | TRBV7-7 | - | CASSLGSGAQDEQYF | TGTGCTAGCAGCTTAGGCTCAGGGGCTCAGGACGAGCAGTACTTC
few | TRBJ2-2 | TRBV29-1 | TRBD2 | CSVGSGTLTGELFF | TGCAGCGTTGGAAGCGGGACGTTAACCGGGGAGCTGTTTTTT
- | TRBJ1-5 | TRBV7-9 | TRBD1 | CASSAPGQGVQPQHF | TGTGCCAGCAGCGCGCCGGGACAGGGGGTTCAGCCCCAGCATTTT